This T cell receptor beta chain comes out of a study of radiotherapy plus CTLA-4 blockade in lung cancer. Study-level background: Patients showed objective responses in 18% of cases, and disease control was achieved by approximately 30%. Whole-study findings and limits: Researchers report tumor-derived TCR clones expanding in blood after radiotherapy plus ipilimumab. Among reported predictors of response, early blood T cell clone dynamics with interferon-beta performed best.

A remark on this clone: The antigen remains undetermined.

The CDR3 is 11 residues long. Germline V gene sequence: CDR1 SQVTM, CDR2 ANQGSEA. With 3 bases removed from V and 13 bases from J, the gap between germline ends came to 15 bases. Clones were read by immunoSEQ multiplex PCR, and TCRdb kept only the in-frame ones, dropping some. The data contain some 110,000 clones, 75% to 90% of them seen just once; the ten biggest clones take up approximately 7.2%. Focal radiation was given together with CTLA-4 blockade (ipilimumab) to patients with chemo-refractory metastatic non-small-cell lung cancer. The chain couples TRBV29-1 to TRBJ1-1; D is unclear. This TCR was recovered from a human donor with non-small cell lung cancer that progressed on radiotherapy plus ipilimumab. Sequencing used peripheral blood, obtained from a patient treated with radiotherapy plus ipilimumab. As DNA, the CDR3 is TGCAGCGTTGAGGCTGACGGTATGGGTTTCTTT. Its protein product is CSVEADGMGFF.